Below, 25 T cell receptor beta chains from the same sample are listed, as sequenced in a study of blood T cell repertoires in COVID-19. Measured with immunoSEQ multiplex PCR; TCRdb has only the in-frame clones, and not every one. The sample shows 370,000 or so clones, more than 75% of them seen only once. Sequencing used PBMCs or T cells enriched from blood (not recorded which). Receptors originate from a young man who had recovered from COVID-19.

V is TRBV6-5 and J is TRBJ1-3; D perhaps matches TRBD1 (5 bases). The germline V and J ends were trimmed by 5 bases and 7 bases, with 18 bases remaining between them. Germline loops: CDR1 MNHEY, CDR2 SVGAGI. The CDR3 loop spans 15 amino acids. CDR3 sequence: CASSNPGMPANTIYF. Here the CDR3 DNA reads TGTGCCAGCAGTAACCCAGGGATGCCTGCGAACACCATATATTTT.

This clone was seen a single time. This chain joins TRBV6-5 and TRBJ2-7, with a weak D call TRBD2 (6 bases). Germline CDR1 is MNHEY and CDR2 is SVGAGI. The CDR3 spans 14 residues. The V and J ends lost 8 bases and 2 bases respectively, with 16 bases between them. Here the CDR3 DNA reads TGTGCCAGCTCTGAATGGGGGGTCCCCTACGAGCAGTACTTC. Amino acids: CASSEWGVPYEQYF.

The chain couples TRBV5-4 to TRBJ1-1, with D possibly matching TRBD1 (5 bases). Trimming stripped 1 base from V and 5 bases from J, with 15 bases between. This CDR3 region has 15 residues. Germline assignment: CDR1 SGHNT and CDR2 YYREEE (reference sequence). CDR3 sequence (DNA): TGTGCCAGCAGCTTGCCGCTGGGAGGGGAAACTGAAGCTTTCTTT. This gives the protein CASSLPLGGETEAFF. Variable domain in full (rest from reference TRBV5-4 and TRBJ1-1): ETGVTQSPTHLIKTRGQQVTLRCSSQSGHNTVSWYQQALGQGPQFIFQYYREEENGRGNFPPRFSGLQFPNYSSELNVNALELDDSALYLCASSLPLGGETEAFFGQGTRLTVV.

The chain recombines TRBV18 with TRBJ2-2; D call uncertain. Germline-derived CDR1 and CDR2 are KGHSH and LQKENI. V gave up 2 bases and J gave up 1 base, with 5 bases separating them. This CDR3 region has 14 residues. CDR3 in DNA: TGTGCCAGCTCACCAGTCGGGAACACCGGGGAGCTGTTTTTT. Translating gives CASSPVGNTGELFF.

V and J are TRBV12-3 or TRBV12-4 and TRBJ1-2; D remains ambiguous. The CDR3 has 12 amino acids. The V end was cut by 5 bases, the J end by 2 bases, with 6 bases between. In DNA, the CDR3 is TGTGCCAGCAGTCCCTCCAACTATGGCTACACCTTC. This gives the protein CASSPSNYGYTF.

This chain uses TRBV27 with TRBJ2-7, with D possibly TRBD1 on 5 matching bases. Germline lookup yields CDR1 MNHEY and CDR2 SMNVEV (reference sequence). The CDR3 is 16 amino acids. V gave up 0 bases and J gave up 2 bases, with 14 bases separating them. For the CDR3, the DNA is TGTGCCAGCAGTTTATCAGACAGTAACCCAGCCTACGAGCAGTACTTC. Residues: CASSLSDSNPAYEQYF.

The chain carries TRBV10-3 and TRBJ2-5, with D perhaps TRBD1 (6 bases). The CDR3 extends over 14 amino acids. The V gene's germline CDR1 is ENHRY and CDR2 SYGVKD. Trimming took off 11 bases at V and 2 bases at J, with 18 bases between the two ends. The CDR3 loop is CASSQGLGQETQYF. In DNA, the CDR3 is TGTGCCTCGTCACAGGGTTTGGGGCAAGAGACCCAGTACTTC.

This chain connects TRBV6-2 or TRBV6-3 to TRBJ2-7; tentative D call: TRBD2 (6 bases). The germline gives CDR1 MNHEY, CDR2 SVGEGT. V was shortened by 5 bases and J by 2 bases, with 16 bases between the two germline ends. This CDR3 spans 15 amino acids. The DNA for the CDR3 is TGTGCCAGCAGTCCCCGGGGGAAGGGAGCCTACGAGCAGTACTTC. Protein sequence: CASSPRGKGAYEQYF.

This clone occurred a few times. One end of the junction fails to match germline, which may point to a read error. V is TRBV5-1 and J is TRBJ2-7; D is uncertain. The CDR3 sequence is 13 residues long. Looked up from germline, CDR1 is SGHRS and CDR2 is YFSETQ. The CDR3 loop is CSSGQSSSYEQYF. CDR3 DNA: TGCTCCAGTGGGCAGTCGAGCTCCTACGAGCAGTACTTC.

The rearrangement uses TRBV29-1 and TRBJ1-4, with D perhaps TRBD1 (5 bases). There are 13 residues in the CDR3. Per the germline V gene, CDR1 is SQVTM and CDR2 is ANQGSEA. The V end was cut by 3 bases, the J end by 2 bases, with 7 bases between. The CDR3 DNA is TGCAGCGTTGATGGGGGGACTAATGAAAAACTGTTTTTT. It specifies CSVDGGTNEKLFF.

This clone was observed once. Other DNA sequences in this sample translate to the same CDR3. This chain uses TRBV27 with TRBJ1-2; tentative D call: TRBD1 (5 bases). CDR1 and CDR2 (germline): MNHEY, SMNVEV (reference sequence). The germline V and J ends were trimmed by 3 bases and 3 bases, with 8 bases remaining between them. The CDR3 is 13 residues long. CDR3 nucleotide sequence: TGTGCCAGCAGTTTCGGGGGAGACTATGGCTACACCTTC. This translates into CASSFGGDYGYTF.

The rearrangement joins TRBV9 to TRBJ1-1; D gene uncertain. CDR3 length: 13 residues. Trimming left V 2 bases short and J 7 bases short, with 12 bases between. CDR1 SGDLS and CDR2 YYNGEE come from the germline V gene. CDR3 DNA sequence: TGTGCCAGCAGCGTTGATTCGGGAAGTGAAGCTTTCTTT. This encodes CASSVDSGSEAFF.

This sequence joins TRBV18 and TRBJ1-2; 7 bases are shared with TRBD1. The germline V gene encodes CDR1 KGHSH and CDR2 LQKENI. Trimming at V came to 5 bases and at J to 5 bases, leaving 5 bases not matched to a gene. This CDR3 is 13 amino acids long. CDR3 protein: CASSTEQGYGYTF. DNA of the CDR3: TGTGCCAGCTCAACGGAACAGGGGTATGGCTACACCTTC.

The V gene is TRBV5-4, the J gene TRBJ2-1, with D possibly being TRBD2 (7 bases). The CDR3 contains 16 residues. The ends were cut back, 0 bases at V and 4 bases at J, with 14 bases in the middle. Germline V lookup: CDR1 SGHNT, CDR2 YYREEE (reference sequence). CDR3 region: CASSLAAGALYNEQFF. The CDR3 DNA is TGTGCCAGCAGCTTGGCCGCGGGGGCTCTATACAATGAGCAGTTCTTC.

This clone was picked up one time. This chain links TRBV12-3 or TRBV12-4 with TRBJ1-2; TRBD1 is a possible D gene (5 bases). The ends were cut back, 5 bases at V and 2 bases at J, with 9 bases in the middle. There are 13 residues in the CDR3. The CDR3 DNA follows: TGTGCCAGCAGTCACCGGGGGAACTATGGCTACACCTTC. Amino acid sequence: CASSHRGNYGYTF.

As DNA, the CDR3 is TGCAGCGTTGAAAAGGGGGCGCGAGGCTACACCTTC. It specifies CSVEKGARGYTF. V gene TRBV29-1 combines with J gene TRBJ1-2, with 7 bases fitting TRBD1. Germline V gives CDR1 SQVTM, CDR2 ANQGSEA. The CDR3 length is 12 residues. The V segment lost 2 bases and the J segment 8 bases; nucleotides outside the gene matches: 5. The full variable domain, rest sourced from reference TRBV29-1 and TRBJ1-2, is SAVISQKPSRDICQRGTSLTIQCQVDSQVTMMFWYRQQPGQSLTLIATANQGSEATYESGFVIDKFPISRPNLTFSTLTVSNMSPEDSSIYLCSVEKGARGYTFGSGTRLTVV.

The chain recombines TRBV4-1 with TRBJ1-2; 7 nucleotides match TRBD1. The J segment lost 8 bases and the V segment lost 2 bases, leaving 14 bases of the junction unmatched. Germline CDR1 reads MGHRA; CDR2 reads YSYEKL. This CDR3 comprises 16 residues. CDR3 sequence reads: CASSQRSVRGRKGYTF. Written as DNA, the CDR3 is TGCGCCAGCAGCCAACGGTCCGTCAGGGGGAGGAAAGGCTACACCTTC.

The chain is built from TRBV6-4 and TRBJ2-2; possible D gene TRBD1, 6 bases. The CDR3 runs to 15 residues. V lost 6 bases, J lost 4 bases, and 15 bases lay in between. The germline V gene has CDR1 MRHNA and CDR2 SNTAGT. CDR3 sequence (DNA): TGTGCCAGCAGCCCCCAGGGGAGAAGCACCGGGGAGCTGTTTTTT. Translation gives CASSPQGRSTGELFF.

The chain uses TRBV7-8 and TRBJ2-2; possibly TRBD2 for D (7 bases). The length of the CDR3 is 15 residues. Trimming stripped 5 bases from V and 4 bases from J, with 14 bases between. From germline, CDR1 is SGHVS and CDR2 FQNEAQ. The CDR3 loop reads CASSLRGGRTGELFF. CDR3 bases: TGTGCCAGCAGCCTAAGGGGGGGGCGCACCGGGGAGCTGTTTTTT.

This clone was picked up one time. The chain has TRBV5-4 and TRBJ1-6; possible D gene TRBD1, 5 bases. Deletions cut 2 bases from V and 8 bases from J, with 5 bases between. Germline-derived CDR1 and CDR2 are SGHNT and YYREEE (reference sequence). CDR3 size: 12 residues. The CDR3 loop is CASSLQDSPLHF. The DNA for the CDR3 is TGTGCCAGCAGCTTACAGGATTCACCCCTCCACTTT.

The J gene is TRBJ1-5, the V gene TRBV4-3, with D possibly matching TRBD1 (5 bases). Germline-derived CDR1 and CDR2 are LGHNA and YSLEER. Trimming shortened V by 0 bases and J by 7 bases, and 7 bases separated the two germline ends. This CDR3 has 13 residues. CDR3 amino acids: CASSQEWGQPQHF. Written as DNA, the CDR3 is TGCGCCAGCAGCCAAGAGTGGGGCCAGCCCCAGCATTTT.

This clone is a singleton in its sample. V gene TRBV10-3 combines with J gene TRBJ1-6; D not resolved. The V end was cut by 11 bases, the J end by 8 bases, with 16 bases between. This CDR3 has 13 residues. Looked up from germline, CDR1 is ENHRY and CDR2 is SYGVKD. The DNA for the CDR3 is TGTGCCGTATCGAATCACATGGATTCACCCCTCCACTTT. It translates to CAVSNHMDSPLHF.

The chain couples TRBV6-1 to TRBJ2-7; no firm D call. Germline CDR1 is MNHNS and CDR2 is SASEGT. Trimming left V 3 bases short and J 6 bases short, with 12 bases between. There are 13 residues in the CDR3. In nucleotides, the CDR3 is TGTGCCAGCAGTGATTCTCAGGTTGGCGAGCAGTACTTC. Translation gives CASSDSQVGEQYF.

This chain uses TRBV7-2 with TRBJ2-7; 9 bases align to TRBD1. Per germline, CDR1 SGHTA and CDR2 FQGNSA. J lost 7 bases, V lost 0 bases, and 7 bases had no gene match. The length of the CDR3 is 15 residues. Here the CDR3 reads CASSLAGQGIGEQYF. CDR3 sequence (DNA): TGTGCCAGCAGCTTAGCCGGACAGGGGATAGGAGAGCAGTACTTC.

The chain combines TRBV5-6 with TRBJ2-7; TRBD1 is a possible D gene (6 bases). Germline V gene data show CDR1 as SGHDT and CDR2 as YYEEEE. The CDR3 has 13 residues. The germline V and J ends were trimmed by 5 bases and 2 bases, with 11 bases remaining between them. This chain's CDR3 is CASSQDSTYEQYF. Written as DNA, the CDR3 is TGTGCCAGCAGTCAGGACAGCACCTACGAGCAGTACTTC.